A selection of T cell receptor beta chains follows, all from one sample in a study of vaccination effects on CD4 cells after COVID-19. TCRdb's copy holds only in-frame clones and misses some; the assay was immunoSEQ multiplex PCR. In the table there are roughly 70,000 clones, roughly 74% of which are singletons. These receptors have no known antigen. The sequencing here drew on CD4+ T cells from PBMCs cultured with HCoV-229E spike peptides, taken after COVID-19 vaccination. These receptors all come from a human donor who received a COVID-19 vaccine. The CDR3 runs from the conserved cysteine through the conserved F or W. The order of the fields is CDR3 DNA, CDR3 protein, V gene, D gene, clone size, J gene. D genes are given only for firm matches. Part of the rows lack a size; the others show once, few, many or a class for expanded clones.

cdr3_nt: TGTGCCAGCAGCTTGAGAGGGGGGGATCAGCCCCAGCATTTT
cdr3_aa: CASSLRGGDQPQHF
v_call: TRBV5-5
d_call: .
clone_size: .
j_call: TRBJ1-5

cdr3_nt: TGTGCCAGCAGCTCTCGACAGGGGGGGACTGAAGCTTTCTTT
cdr3_aa: CASSSRQGGTEAFF
v_call: TRBV11-1
d_call: TRBD1
clone_size: .
j_call: TRBJ1-1

cdr3_nt: TGTGCCAGCAGTGATTACAGCCTGAACACTGAAGCTTTCTTT
cdr3_aa: CASSDYSLNTEAFF
v_call: TRBV2
d_call: .
clone_size: .
j_call: TRBJ1-1

cdr3_nt: TGTGCCAGCAGCTCCCTGGGGGGGGGTGGCTATGAGCAGTTCTTC
cdr3_aa: CASSSLGGGGYEQFF
v_call: TRBV7-3
d_call: TRBD2
clone_size: .
j_call: TRBJ2-1

cdr3_nt: TGTGCCAGTGCCACCCAAGGGGCGTTTGGGACCCAGTACTTC
cdr3_aa: CASATQGAFGTQYF
v_call: TRBV19
d_call: .
clone_size: .
j_call: TRBJ2-5

cdr3_nt: TGTGCCAGCAGTTATGGGGGGACGGTTCAGCCCCAGCATTTT
cdr3_aa: CASSYGGTVQPQHF
v_call: TRBV6-2/TRBV6-3
d_call: .
clone_size: few
j_call: TRBJ1-5

cdr3_nt: TGTGCCAGCAGTCCTACAGGGATCCTGAACTATGGCTACACCTTC
cdr3_aa: CASSPTGILNYGYTF
v_call: TRBV6-5
d_call: .
clone_size: .
j_call: TRBJ1-2

cdr3_nt: TGCGCCAGCAGCCAAGGCCCTAGCGGGGGACGGACAGATACGCAGTATTTT
cdr3_aa: CASSQGPSGGRTDTQYF
v_call: TRBV4-1
d_call: TRBD2
clone_size: .
j_call: TRBJ2-3

cdr3_nt: TGTGCCAGCCGAGAAATATGGGGGCATAATTCACCCCTCCACTTT
cdr3_aa: CASREIWGHNSPLHF
v_call: TRBV25-1
d_call: .
clone_size: .
j_call: TRBJ1-6

cdr3_nt: TGCGCCAGCAGCCAAGTCGGGGCAGGTAGCAATCAGCCCCAGCATTTT
cdr3_aa: CASSQVGAGSNQPQHF
v_call: TRBV4-1
d_call: .
clone_size: few
j_call: TRBJ1-5

cdr3_nt: TGCGCCAGCAGCTCACAGGGGGGGGACACTGAAGCTTTCTTT
cdr3_aa: CASSSQGGDTEAFF
v_call: TRBV5-1
d_call: TRBD1
clone_size: .
j_call: TRBJ1-1

cdr3_nt: TGTGCCAGTAGTATAGGTCCTAGCGGGGCGTCAGATACGCAGTATTTT
cdr3_aa: CASSIGPSGASDTQYF
v_call: TRBV19
d_call: TRBD2
clone_size: .
j_call: TRBJ2-3

cdr3_nt: TGCGCCAGCAGTCTTAGCGGGAGCACAGATACGCAGTATTTT
cdr3_aa: CASSLSGSTDTQYF
v_call: TRBV10-2
d_call: TRBD2
clone_size: .
j_call: TRBJ2-3

cdr3_nt: TGCGCCAGCAGCTTGGCCGGGACAGGGTATGGCTACACCTTC
cdr3_aa: CASSLAGTGYGYTF
v_call: TRBV5-1
d_call: TRBD1
clone_size: .
j_call: TRBJ1-2

cdr3_nt: TGTGCTAGTGGTTCACAGGTGAACACTGAAGCTTTCTTT
cdr3_aa: CASGSQVNTEAFF
v_call: TRBV12-5
d_call: .
clone_size: .
j_call: TRBJ1-1

cdr3_nt: TGTGCCAGCAGCCGGACAGGGGAGGATCAGCCCCAGCATTTT
cdr3_aa: CASSRTGEDQPQHF
v_call: TRBV6-6
d_call: TRBD1
clone_size: few
j_call: TRBJ1-5